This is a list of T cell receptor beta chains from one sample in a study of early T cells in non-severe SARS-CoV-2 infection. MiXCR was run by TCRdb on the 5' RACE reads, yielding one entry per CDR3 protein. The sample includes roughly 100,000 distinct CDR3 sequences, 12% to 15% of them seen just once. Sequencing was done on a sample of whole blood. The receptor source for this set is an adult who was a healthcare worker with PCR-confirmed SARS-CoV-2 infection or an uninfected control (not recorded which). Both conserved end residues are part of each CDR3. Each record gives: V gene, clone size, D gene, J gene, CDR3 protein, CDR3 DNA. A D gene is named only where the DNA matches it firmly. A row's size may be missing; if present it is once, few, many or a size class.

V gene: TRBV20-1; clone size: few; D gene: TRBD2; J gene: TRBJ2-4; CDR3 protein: CSASSGGASLAKNIQYF; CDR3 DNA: TGCAGTGCTTCTAGCGGGGGGGCGTCCCTAGCCAAAAACATTCAGTACTTC
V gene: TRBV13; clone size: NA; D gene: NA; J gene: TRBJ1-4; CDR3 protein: CASQKTGSEKLFF; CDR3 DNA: TGTGCCAGCCAAAAGACGGGTAGTGAAAAACTGTTTTTT
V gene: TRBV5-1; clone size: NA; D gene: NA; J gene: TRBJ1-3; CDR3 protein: CASSLGGGRTSGNTIYF; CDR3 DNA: TGCGCCAGCAGCTTGGGCGGGGGCCGGACCTCTGGAAACACCATATATTTT
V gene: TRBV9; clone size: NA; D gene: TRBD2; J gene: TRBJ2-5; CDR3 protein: CASSAPLAEETQYF; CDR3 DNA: TGTGCCAGCAGCGCCCCACTAGCGGAAGAGACCCAGTACTTC
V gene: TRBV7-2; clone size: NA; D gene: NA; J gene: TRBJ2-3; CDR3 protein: CASSLRQGSGTDTQYF; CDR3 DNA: TGTGCCAGCAGCTTACGGCAGGGTAGTGGAACAGATACGCAGTATTTT
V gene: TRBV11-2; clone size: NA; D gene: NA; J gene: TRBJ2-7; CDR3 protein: CASSLEVGDEQYF; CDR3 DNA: TGTGCCAGCAGCTTAGAAGTCGGGGACGAGCAGTACTTC
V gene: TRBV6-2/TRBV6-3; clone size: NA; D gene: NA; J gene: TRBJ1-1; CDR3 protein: CASKPSGLNTEAFF; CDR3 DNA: TGTGCCAGCAAGCCCTCCGGACTGAACACTGAAGCTTTCTTT
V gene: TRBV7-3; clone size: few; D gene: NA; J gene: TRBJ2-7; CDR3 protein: CASSFAGSHYYEQYF; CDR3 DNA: TGTGCCAGCAGCTTTGCGGGGTCCCACTACTACGAGCAGTACTTC
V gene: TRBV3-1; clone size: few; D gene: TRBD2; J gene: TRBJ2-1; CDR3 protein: CASSQVRTSGGLRQFF; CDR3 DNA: TGTGCCAGCAGCCAAGTAAGGACTAGCGGGGGCCTTCGGCAGTTCTTC
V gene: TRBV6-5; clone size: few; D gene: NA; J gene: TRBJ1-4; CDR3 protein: CASSDRSNEKLFF; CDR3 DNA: TGTGCCAGCAGTGACCGGAGTAATGAAAAACTGTTTTTT
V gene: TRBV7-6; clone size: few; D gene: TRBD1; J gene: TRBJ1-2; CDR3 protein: CASSPPGQGAGGYTF; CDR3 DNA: TGTGCCAGCAGCCCACCGGGACAGGGGGCGGGTGGCTACACCTTC